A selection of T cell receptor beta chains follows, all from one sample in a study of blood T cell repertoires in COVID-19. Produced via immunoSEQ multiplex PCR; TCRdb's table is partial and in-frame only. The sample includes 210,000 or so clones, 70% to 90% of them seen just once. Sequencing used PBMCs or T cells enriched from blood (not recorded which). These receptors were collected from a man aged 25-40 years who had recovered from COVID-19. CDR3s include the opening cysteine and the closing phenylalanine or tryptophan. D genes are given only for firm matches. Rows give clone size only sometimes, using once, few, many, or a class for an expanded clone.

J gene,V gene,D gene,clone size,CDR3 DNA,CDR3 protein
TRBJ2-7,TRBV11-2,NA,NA,TGTGCCAGCACCCTTTACATCCACGAGCAGTACTTC,CASTLYIHEQYF
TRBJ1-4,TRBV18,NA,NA,TGTGCCAGCTCACCCACAGGGCCACCAACTAATGAAAAACTGTTTTTT,CASSPTGPPTNEKLFF
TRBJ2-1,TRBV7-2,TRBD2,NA,TGTGCCAGCCAGCGGGAGTTGTGGGCGGGTGAGCAGTTCTTC,CASQRELWAGEQFF
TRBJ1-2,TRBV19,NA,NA,TGTGCCAGGACGCAGGGAACGGGCGGCTACACCTTC,CARTQGTGGYTF
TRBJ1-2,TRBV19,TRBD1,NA,TGTGCCAGCCGGGACAGGTTCTATGGCTACACCTTC,CASRDRFYGYTF
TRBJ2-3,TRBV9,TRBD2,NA,TGTGCCAGCAGCGTAGCGTCTAGCGGGACGAAGCGGGTAGATACGCAGTATTTT,CASSVASSGTKRVDTQYF
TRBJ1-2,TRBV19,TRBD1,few,TGTGCCAGTAGCTCCGGGACAGGGGTCACCTATGGCTACACCTTC,CASSSGTGVTYGYTF
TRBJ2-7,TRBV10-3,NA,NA,TGTGCCATCAGTGAGCAAAACTACGAGCAGTACTTC,CAISEQNYEQYF
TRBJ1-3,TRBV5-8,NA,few,TGTGCCAGCAGCTTGGCCATACAGGCGGCTGGAAACACCATATATTTT,CASSLAIQAAGNTIYF
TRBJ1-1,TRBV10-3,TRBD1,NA,TGTGCCATCAGTCGAAACCGGGACAGCCGGGAGGGAGCTTTCTTT,CAISRNRDSREGAFF
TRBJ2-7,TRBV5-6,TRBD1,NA,TGTGCCAGCAGCTTGGTGTTGGGACAGGGGGCGGGGGAGCAGTACTTC,CASSLVLGQGAGEQYF
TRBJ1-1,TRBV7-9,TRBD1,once,TGTGCCAGCAGCGCGCAGGGGGGCACTGAAGCTTTCTTT,CASSAQGGTEAFF
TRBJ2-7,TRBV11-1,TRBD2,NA,TGTGCCAGCAGCTTAGCTGCGGGAGCCGTCCAGTACGAGCAGTACTTC,CASSLAAGAVQYEQYF
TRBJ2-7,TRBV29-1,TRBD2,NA,TGCAGCGTTGGAATCTCGATTCTAGCGGGAGGAGGGTACGAGCAGTACTTC,CSVGISILAGGGYEQYF
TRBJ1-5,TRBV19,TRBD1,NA,TGTGCCAGCCGACAGGGGGTATCGACTTATAGCAATCAGCCCCAGCATTTT,CASRQGVSTYSNQPQHF
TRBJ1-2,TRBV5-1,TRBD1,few,TGCGCCAGCAGCAGCCCGGACAGGGGCAAGGGCTACACCTTC,CASSSPDRGKGYTF
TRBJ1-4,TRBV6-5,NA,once,TGTGCCAGCAGTTATTCCCAGGATGAAAAACTGTTTTTT,CASSYSQDEKLFF
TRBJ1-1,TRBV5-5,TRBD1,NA,TGTGCCAGCAGCGACGGGACAGTTAACACTGAAGCTTTCTTT,CASSDGTVNTEAFF
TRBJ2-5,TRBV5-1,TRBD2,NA,TGCGCCAGCCTCAAGGGCGCGGGAGGAGGTGAGACCCAGTACTTC,CASLKGAGGGETQYF
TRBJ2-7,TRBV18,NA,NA,TGTGCCAGCTCACCGGGGCAGGGTATGTCGTCCTACGAGCAGTACTTC,CASSPGQGMSSYEQYF
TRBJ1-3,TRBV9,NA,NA,TGTGCCAGCAGCGTAGATAACTCTGGAAACACCATATATTTT,CASSVDNSGNTIYF
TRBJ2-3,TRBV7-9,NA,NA,TGTGCCAGCAGCCCCCCGGCAGATACGCAGTATTTT,CASSPPADTQYF
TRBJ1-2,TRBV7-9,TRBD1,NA,TGTGCCAGCAGCTCGACCCGGGACAGGCACCTTACTAACTATGGCTACACCTTC,CASSSTRDRHLTNYGYTF
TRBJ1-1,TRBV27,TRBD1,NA,TGTGCCAGCAGTGAGCGGACAGGGTGGACTGAAGCTTTCTTT,CASSERTGWTEAFF
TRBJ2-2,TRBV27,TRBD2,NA,TGTGCCAGCAGTTTGACCTATCAGACGTGGCTTACAGCGGGAGGAAGGGTATTTGAGGAGCTGTTTTTT,CASSLTYQTWLTAGGRVFEELFF
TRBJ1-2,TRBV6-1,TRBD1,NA,TGTGCCAGCAGTGACCGACCAGGGACAGGGGCAGGCTATGGCTACACCTTC,CASSDRPGTGAGYGYTF
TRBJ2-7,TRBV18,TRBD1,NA,TGTGCCAGCTCACAATCCTCGGACAGGGGCGGGGAGCAGTACTTC,CASSQSSDRGGEQYF
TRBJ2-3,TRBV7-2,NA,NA,TGTGCCAGCAGCATGAGCTACGAAAGCACAGATACGCAGTATTTT,CASSMSYESTDTQYF
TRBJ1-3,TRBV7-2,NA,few,TGTGCCAGCAGCTTAGGGGCAGGTAGTGGAAACACCATATATTTT,CASSLGAGSGNTIYF
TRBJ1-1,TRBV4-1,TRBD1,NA,TGCGCCAGCAGCCAACAACCGGGACAGGGAGTTTCAGGCGCTGAAGCTTTCTTT,CASSQQPGQGVSGAEAFF
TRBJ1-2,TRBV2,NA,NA,TGTGCCAGCAATTCCGGTATTGGTCCGTTTGGCTACACCTTC,CASNSGIGPFGYTF
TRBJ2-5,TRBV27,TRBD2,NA,TGTGCCAGCAGTTTCGCAAGGCGGGAGAGGACCCAGTACTTC,CASSFARRERTQYF
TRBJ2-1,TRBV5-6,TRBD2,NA,TGTGCCAGCAGTCTAAGCGGGAGGTGGCATGAGCAGTTCTTC,CASSLSGRWHEQFF
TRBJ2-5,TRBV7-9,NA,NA,TGTGCCAGCAGCTTAGTCCAAAAAGAGACCCAGTACTTC,CASSLVQKETQYF
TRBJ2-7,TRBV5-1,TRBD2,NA,TGCGCCAGCCACCTAGCGGGCTCTGAGGAGCAGTACTTC,CASHLAGSEEQYF
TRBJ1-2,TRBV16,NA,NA,TGTGCCAGCAGCCAATCGGAGAGGGATAGTGGGGGCTACACCTTC,CASSQSERDSGGYTF
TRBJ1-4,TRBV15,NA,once,TGTGCCACCAGCAGAAGTCTCTTGGGGCGGCAGGATTATGAAAAACTGTTTTTT,CATSRSLLGRQDYEKLFF
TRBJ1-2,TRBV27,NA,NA,TGTGCCAGCAGTTTATGGAGCGGGGCTAACTATGGCTACACCTTC,CASSLWSGANYGYTF
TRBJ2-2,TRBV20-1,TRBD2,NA,TGCAGTGCTAGTGCGCTAGCGGAGAACACCGGGGAGCTGTTTTTT,CSASALAENTGELFF
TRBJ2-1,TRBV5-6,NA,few,TGTGCCAGCAGCCTCGTAGGGGCGGCGATCTCCTACAATGAGCAGTTCTTC,CASSLVGAAISYNEQFF
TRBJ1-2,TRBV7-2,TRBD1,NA,TGTGCCAGCAGCTTAGGGCTGGCAGGGGGAGGCTACACCTTC,CASSLGLAGGGYTF
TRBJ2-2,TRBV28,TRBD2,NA,TGTGCCAGCAGTTTAACACTAGCGTTGACCGGGGAGCTGTTTTTT,CASSLTLALTGELFF
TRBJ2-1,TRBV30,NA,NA,TGTGCCTGGAGCGGAGCGTTCGATGAGCAGTTCTTC,CAWSGAFDEQFF
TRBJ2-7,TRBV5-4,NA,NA,TGTGCCAGCAGCGCAAAGTCCGGGAGCGACGAGCAGTACTTC,CASSAKSGSDEQYF
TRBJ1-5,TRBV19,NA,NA,TGTGCCAGTAGTGTATCCGTAGGCAATCAGCCCCAGCATTTT,CASSVSVGNQPQHF
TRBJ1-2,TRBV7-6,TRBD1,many,TGTGCCAGCAGCTTCCGGGACAGGGCTGGCTACACCTTC,CASSFRDRAGYTF
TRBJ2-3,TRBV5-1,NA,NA,TGCGCCAGCAGCCACTACAAGGATACGCAGTATTTT,CASSHYKDTQYF